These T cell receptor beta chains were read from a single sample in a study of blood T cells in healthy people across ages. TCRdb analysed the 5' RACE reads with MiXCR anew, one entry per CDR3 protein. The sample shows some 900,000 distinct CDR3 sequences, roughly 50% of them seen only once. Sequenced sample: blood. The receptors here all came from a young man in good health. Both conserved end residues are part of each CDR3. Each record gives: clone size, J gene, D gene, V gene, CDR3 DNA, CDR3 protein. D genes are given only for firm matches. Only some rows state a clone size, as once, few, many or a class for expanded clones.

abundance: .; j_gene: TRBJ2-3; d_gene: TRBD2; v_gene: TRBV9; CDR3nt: TGTGCCAGCAGCGTGGTAGCGGGGGCCCTAACAGATACGCAGTATTTT; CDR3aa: CASSVVAGALTDTQYF
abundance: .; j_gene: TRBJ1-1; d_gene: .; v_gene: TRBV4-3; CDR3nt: TGCGCCAACAGCCAAGACCGGTACACTGAAGCTTTCTTT; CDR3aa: CANSQDRYTEAFF
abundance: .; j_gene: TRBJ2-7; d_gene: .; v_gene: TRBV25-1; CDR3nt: TGTGCCAGCAGTGGATACAGGACGGGAACCTACGAGCAGTACTTC; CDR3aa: CASSGYRTGTYEQYF
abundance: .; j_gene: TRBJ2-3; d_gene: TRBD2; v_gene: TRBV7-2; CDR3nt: TGTGCCAGCAGCCCGCTTCCCACCGGGACTAGCGGCACAGATACGCAGTATTTT; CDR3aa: CASSPLPTGTSGTDTQYF
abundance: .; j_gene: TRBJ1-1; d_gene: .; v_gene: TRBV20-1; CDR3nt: TGCAGTGCTAGCCCGAATACTGGGAACACTGAAGCTTTCTTT; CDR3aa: CSASPNTGNTEAFF
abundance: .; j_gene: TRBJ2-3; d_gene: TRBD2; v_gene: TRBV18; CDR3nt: TGTGCCAGCTCACCGCCAACTAGCGGGGGGCCAGATACGCAGTATTTT; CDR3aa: CASSPPTSGGPDTQYF
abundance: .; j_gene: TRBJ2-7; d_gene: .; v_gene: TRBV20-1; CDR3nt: TGCAGTGCCAGCAAGCCTAATTCCCCGGAGCAGTACTTC; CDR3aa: CSASKPNSPEQYF
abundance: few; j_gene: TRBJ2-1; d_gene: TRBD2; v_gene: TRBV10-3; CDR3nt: TGTGCCATCAACACGACTAGCGGCCCAAACAATGAGCAGTTCTTC; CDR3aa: CAINTTSGPNNEQFF
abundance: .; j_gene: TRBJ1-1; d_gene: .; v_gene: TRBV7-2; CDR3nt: TGTGCCAGCATTGGACAGTTGAACACTGAAGCTTTCTTT; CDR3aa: CASIGQLNTEAFF
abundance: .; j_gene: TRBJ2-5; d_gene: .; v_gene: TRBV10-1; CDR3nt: TGCGCCAGCAGTGAGCAGTACCAAGAGACCCAGTACTTC; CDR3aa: CASSEQYQETQYF